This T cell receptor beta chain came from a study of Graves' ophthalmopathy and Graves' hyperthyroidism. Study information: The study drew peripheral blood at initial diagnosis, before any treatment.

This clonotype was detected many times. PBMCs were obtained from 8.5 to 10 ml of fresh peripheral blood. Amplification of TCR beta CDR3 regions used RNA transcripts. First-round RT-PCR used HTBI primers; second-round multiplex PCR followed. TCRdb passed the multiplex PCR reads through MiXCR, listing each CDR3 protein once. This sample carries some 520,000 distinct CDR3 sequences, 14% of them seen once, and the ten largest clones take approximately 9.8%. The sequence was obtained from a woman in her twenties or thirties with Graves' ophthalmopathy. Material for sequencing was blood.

Here the CDR3 DNA reads TGTGCTACGAAAACGGACCGGGGGGCTGGGGATCAGCCCCAGCATTTT. It translates to CATKTDRGAGDQPQHF. The chain links TRBV12-5 to TRBJ1-5; maybe TRBD1 (6 bases). This CDR3 is 16 amino acids long. Deletions cut 10 bases from V and 5 bases from J, with 24 bases between. Germline CDR1 LGHNT, CDR2 FRNRAP.